This TCR beta chain was observed in a study of Ad26.COV2.S vaccination and SARS-CoV-2 variants. Study-wide context: Ad26.COV2.S was injected intramuscularly once or twice, 56 days apart.

Method: immunoSEQ multiplex PCR; TCRdb's copy keeps in-frame clones and lacks some. This sample has 300,000 to 350,000 clones, with about 90% found just once. Study-wide results and caveats: Placebo and vaccine recipients had non-spike TCR breadth that was similar. Breadth and depth estimates from TCRs may understate total T cell responses.

Turning to this clone: No antigen is known for it.

Germline CDR1 reads SNHLY; CDR2 reads FYNNEI. Trimming left V 8 bases short and J 10 bases short, with 20 bases between. CDR3 length: 13 amino acids. The treatment denotes: 19 received Ad26.COV2.S at low or high dose, single or two shots; about 5 received placebo; per-sample allocation not given. The investigators took samples on day 63 after the first vaccine or placebo injection. This vaccine is an Ad26 vector that expresses the Wuhan-strain SARS-CoV-2 spike. The sample consisted of peripheral blood, taken in a trial of Ad26.COV2.S vaccine versus placebo. The chain couples TRBV2 to TRBJ1-1; possible D gene TRBD1, 6 bases. The TCR was taken from a person between 18 and 65 years old who received the Ad26.COV2.S COVID-19 vaccine or a placebo. CDR3 sequence: CASVTGGLVGAFF. The DNA for the CDR3 is TGTGCCAGCGTCACGGGGGGGCTCGTTGGAGCTTTCTTT.